This entry is about one T cell receptor beta chain. Its antigen target is currently unknown. Base qualities are not recorded, but no much larger clone differs from it by a single base. V lost 9 bases and J lost 1 base; the stretch between them is 18 bases long. From the germline V gene, CDR1 is SGHTA and CDR2 is FQGNSA. The CDR3 sequence holds 15 residues, the cysteine and phenylalanine included. This entry keeps only the CDR3 DNA: 45 bases, framed from base 1. The data originate from a study of blood T cell repertoires in COVID-19 (dated by TCRdb to 2020 to 2022). For the wider study: The collaborator samples originated in the United States, Italy and Spain and spanned the acute and convalescent phases of COVID-19. The prospective study material was composed of cDNA or gDNA derived from T cells, B-cell-depleted T cells, or PBMCs. Deeply sampled blood TCRbeta repertoires from subjects exposed to, actively infected with, or recovered from COVID-19 were included in the dataset. Samples were obtained from the ongoing ImmuneRACE study (first 160 participants) and from 1,254 subjects provided by 6 global collaborators. A de-identified subject ID, COVID-19 status, age in years and sex were almost always included in the sample metadata. A freely available public database, intended as a resource for researchers studying the immune response to SARS-CoV-2, is where the repertoires were released. Where available, HLA class I and class II types were taken from metadata supplied by the sample provider and were not determined by assay-based typing.

Broad study findings and their caveats: Clinical and demographic metadata were provided uncurated, with the amount varying by source and participant.

Enrolling through a virtual design, the prospective study's participants ranged in age from roughly 18 to 100 years and lived across more than 20 United States geographic areas. Cohort assignment in the prospective study relied on participant-reported clinical history from a screening survey and a study questionnaire. ImmuneRACE Cohort 3 recovered participants were defined by two consecutive negative NP/OP PCR tests, healthcare professional clearance, or symptom resolution. In the prospective study, mobile phlebotomists collected whole blood, serum and a nasopharyngeal or oropharyngeal swab from each participant. Over a roughly 2-month period, participants in the prospective study had the option of providing additional blood draws and questionnaires. Before DNA extraction, blood samples from the prospective study were shipped at room temperature or frozen. The immunoSEQ Assay, a bias-controlled multiplex PCR, was used to amplify TCRbeta CDR3 regions from genomic DNA. Per the authors' processing: Nucleated cell counts per sample were estimated from amplification of reference gene primers within the assay. To quantify the absolute abundance of each unique TCRbeta CDR3 rearrangement, sequence reads were collapsed and filtered. For each sample, productive Simpson clonality was calculated as the square root of Simpson's diversity index over productive rearrangements. The clones in this table, taken by TCRdb from immuneACCESS, are in-frame only. Not every clone is retained; where verified, under half of the shortfall comes from an unresolved V gene, and the cause of the rest is unknown. V, J and clone size reflect that table, while D and trimming were determined from the DNA. The sample records a few hundred thousand clones, roughly 84% of which are singletons. The top ten hold 6.8% of the sample.

The sequenced material came from PBMCs or T cells enriched from blood (not recorded which). Rearrangement joined TRBV7-2 to TRBJ2-5, and possibly TRBD2, on 5 matching bases. This sequence originates from a middle-aged woman who had recovered from COVID-19. The CDR3 here reads CASSSSPGSQETQYF. Read as DNA, the sequence is TGTGCCAGTTCCTCGTCCCCGGGGAGCCAAGAGACCCAGTACTTC.